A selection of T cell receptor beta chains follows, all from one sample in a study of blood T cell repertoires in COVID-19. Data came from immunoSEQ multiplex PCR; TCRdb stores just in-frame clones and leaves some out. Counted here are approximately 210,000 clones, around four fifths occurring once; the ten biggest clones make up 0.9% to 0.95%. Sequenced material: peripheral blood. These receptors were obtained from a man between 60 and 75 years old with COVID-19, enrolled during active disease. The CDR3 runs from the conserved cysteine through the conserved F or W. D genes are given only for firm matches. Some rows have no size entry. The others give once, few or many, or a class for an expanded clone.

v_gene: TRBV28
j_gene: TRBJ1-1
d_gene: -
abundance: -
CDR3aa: CASSPQDGNTEAFF
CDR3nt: TGTGCCAGCAGTCCACAGGACGGGAACACTGAAGCTTTCTTT

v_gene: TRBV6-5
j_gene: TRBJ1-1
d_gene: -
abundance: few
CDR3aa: CASSYLLNTEAFF
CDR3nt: TGTGCCAGCAGTTACCTTTTGAACACTGAAGCTTTCTTT

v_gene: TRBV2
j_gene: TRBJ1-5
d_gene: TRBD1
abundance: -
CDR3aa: CASSGSGGNQPQHF
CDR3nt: TGTGCCAGCAGTGGCTCAGGGGGTAATCAGCCCCAGCATTTT

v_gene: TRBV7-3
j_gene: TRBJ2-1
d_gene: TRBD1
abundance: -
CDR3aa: CASSYDRGAHYEQFF
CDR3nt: TGTGCCAGCAGCTATGACAGGGGTGCTCACTATGAGCAGTTCTTC

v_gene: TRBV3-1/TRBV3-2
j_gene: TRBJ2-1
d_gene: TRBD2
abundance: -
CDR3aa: CASSPLRLAGGYNEQFF
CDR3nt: TGTGCCAGCAGCCCGTTAAGACTAGCGGGAGGGTACAATGAGCAGTTCTTC

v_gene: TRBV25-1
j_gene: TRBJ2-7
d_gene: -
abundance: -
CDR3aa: CASSEFGGAWNEQYF
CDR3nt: TGTGCCAGCAGTGAATTTGGAGGGGCTTGGAACGAGCAGTACTTC

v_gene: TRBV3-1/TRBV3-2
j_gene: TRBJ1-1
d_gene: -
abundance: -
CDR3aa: CASSQVEGRAAFF
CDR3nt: TGTGCCAGCAGCCAAGTCGAGGGTCGGGCAGCTTTCTTT

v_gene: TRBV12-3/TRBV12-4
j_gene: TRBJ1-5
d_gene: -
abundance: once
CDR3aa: CASSFQGNQPQHF
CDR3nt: TGTGCCAGCAGTTTCCAGGGTAATCAGCCCCAGCATTTT

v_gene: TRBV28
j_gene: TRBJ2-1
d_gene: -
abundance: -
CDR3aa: CASSFLMDSYNEQFF
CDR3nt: TGTGCCAGCAGTTTTCTAATGGACAGTTACAATGAGCAGTTCTTC

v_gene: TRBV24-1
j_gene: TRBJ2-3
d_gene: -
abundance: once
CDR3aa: CATSDDFTSTDTQYF
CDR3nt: TGTGCCACCAGTGATGACTTCACTAGCACAGATACGCAGTATTTT

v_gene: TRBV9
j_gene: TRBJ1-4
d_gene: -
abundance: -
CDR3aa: CASSVGQATNEKLFF
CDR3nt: TGTGCCAGCAGCGTAGGACAGGCAACTAATGAAAAACTGTTTTTT

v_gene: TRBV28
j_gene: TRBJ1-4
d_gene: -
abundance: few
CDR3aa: CASFERGATNEKLFF
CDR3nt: TGTGCCAGCTTTGAGCGGGGAGCAACTAATGAAAAACTGTTTTTT

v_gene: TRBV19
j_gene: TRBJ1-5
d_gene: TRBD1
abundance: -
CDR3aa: CASGTSGTGGQPQHF
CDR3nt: TGTGCCAGTGGAACTTCCGGGACAGGGGGACAGCCCCAGCATTTT

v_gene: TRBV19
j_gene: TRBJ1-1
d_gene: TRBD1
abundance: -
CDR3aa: CASRGQENTEAFF
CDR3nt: TGTGCCAGTAGGGGACAGGAGAACACTGAAGCTTTCTTT

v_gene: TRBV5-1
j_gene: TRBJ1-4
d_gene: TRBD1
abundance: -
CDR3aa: CASNSGGLDEKLFF
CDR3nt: TGCGCCAGCAATTCAGGGGGGTTAGATGAAAAACTGTTTTTT

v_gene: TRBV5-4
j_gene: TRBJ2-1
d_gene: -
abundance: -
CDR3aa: CASSLDRAYNEQFF
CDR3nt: TGTGCCAGCAGCTTGGACAGGGCCTACAATGAGCAGTTCTTC